Each of the 21 T cell receptor beta chains below was sequenced from the same sample in a study of Tregs in tolerant kidney transplant recipients. The assay was immunoSEQ multiplex PCR, and TCRdb's table has in-frame clones only and misses some. The data hold just under 65,000 clones, with 98% observed a single time. The sequencing here drew on Tregs from blood, taken before the transplant. These receptors all come from a human donor who received a combined kidney and bone marrow transplant.

The rearrangement joins TRBV30 to TRBJ2-7; 9 bases match TRBD2. Germline V CDR1 and CDR2: GTSNPN, SVGIG (reference sequence). This CDR3 has 13 residues. V lost 3 bases to trimming and J lost 6 bases; unmatched junction nucleotides: 6. CDR3 in DNA: TGTGCCTGGAGGATTGGCGGGGGGGGCGAGCAGTACTTC. It encodes CAWRIGGGGEQYF.

This rearrangement joins TRBV18 to TRBJ1-3; 7 bases match TRBD1. V shed 1 base, J shed 6 bases, and the junction held 9 bases outside the gene matches. Germline CDR1 is KGHSH and CDR2 is LQKENI. The CDR3 is 16 residues long. The CDR3 loop reads CASSPLLGGGENTIYF. For the CDR3, the DNA is TGTGCCAGCTCACCACTTCTTGGAGGGGGCGAAAACACCATATATTTT.

This chain joins TRBV27 and TRBJ1-2, with 8 bases lining up with TRBD1. CDR1 and CDR2 (germline): MNHEY, SMNVEV (reference sequence). There are 14 residues in the CDR3. J gave up 3 bases and V 2 bases, and 2 bases lay outside the gene matches. The CDR3 DNA reads as TGTGCCAGCAGTTTAACGGACAGGGACTATGGCTACACCTTC. Protein product: CASSLTDRDYGYTF.

V and J are TRBV28 and TRBJ2-7; D perhaps matches TRBD1 (6 bases). The germline V and J ends were trimmed by 5 bases and 9 bases, with 17 bases remaining between them. Germline V gene data show CDR1 as MDHEN and CDR2 as SYDVKM. The CDR3 contains 13 residues. CDR3 sequence (DNA): TGTGCCAGCAGTACCAGGGGCGAGGGTGTGCAGTACTTC. Protein product: CASSTRGEGVQYF.

The chain has TRBV7-6 and TRBJ2-1; a weak D match, TRBD1 (6 bases). Germline V gene sequence: CDR1 SGHVS, CDR2 FNYEAQ. The CDR3 is made up of 13 amino acids. Trimming removed 4 bases at V and 4 bases at J, with 8 bases between. CDR3 DNA sequence: TGTGCCAGCAGCTGGACAGCTTACAATGAGCAGTTCTTC. Translation: CASSWTAYNEQFF. The full variable domain, completed using reference TRBV7-6 and TRBJ2-1, is GAGVSQSPRYKVTKRGQDVALRCDPISGHVSLYWYRQALGQGPEFLTYFNYEAQQDKSGLPNDRFSAERPEGSISTLTIQRTEQRDSAMYRCASSWTAYNEQFFGPGTRLTVL.

This chain uses TRBV27 with TRBJ1-5, with a tentative D call TRBD1 (5 bases). CDR1 MNHEY and CDR2 SMNVEV come from the germline V gene (reference sequence). The CDR3 has 15 residues. V was clipped by 8 bases and J by 4 bases, with 18 bases between them. The CDR3 DNA follows: TGTGCCAGCGCCTTCCAGGGTTATGGAAATCAGCCCCAGCATTTT. This gives the protein CASAFQGYGNQPQHF.

The gene calls are TRBV10-3 and TRBJ1-2; 12 nucleotides match TRBD1. Germline CDR1 ENHRY, CDR2 SYGVKD. This CDR3 contains 14 residues. The J segment lost 6 bases and the V segment lost 5 bases, leaving 4 bases of the junction unmatched. DNA of the CDR3: TGTGCCATCAGTAAAGGGACAGGGGGCGATGGCTACACCTTC. It translates to CAISKGTGGDGYTF.

This clone was detected once. The chain recombines TRBV4-1 with TRBJ2-3; D call uncertain. The CDR3 length is 13 residues. V lost 4 bases and J lost 6, with 11 bases in between. Per the germline V gene, CDR1 is MGHRA and CDR2 is YSYEKL. CDR3 coding DNA: TGCGCCAGCAGCCCCGCTCAGAGGGATACGCAGTATTTT. Encoded protein: CASSPAQRDTQYF.

CDR3 DNA: TGTGCCAGCAGCATGGGACTAGCGTTCGGGGAGCTGTTTTTT. Translation gives CASSMGLAFGELFF. The chain employs TRBV7-2 and TRBJ2-2, with 10 bases lining up with TRBD2. The germline V gene has CDR1 SGHTA and CDR2 FQGNSA. J was trimmed by 7 bases and V by 5 bases; bases with no gene match: 4. The CDR3 sequence is 14 residues long.

V is TRBV30 and J is TRBJ2-3, with TRBD1 identical over 8 bases. The trim removed 3 bases at V and 0 bases at J, leaving 8 bases unmatched. The CDR3 length is 16 residues. Germline CDR1 GTSNPN, CDR2 SVGIG (reference sequence). CDR3 nucleotide sequence: TGTGCCTGGAGCGTGGGGGACAGGCCAAGCACAGATACGCAGTATTTT. As protein: CAWSVGDRPSTDTQYF.

The chain links TRBV28 to TRBJ1-1, with D possibly being TRBD1 (5 bases). V was shortened by 5 bases and J by 7 bases, with 11 bases between the two germline ends. This CDR3 spans 12 amino acids. CDR1 and CDR2 from the germline V gene are MDHEN and SYDVKM. The CDR3 bases are TGTGCCAGCAGTATAACAGGTGTTGAAGCTTTCTTT. It encodes CASSITGVEAFF.

The V call is TRBV5-1, the J call TRBJ1-4; 7 bases are shared with TRBD1. This CDR3 has 15 amino acids. Unmatched junction bases numbered 7, after V lost 4 bases and J lost 4 bases. From germline, CDR1 is SGHRS and CDR2 YFSETQ. The CDR3 bases are TGCGCCAGCAGCATCTTGGGACAGAATAATGAAAAACTGTTTTTT. Protein sequence: CASSILGQNNEKLFF.

This sequence joins TRBV7-3 and TRBJ2-1, with 11 nucleotides matching TRBD2. Germline assignment: CDR1 SGHTA and CDR2 FQGTGA. The CDR3 is made up of 15 amino acids. J lost 5 bases, V lost 3 bases, and 3 bases had no gene match. CDR3: CASSLGLAANNEQFF. CDR3 nucleotides: TGTGCCAGCAGCTTGGGACTAGCGGCAAACAATGAGCAGTTCTTC.

DNA of the CDR3: TGTGCCTGGGGGGGGACTGGCGGAGCTTTCTTT. This sequence encodes CAWGGTGGAFF. The gene calls are TRBV30 and TRBJ1-1, with D possibly TRBD1 on 5 matching bases. The V and J ends lost 5 bases and 10 bases respectively, with 14 bases between them. Germline CDR1 and CDR2: GTSNPN and SVGIG (reference sequence). CDR3 size: 11 residues.

This chain joins TRBV28 and TRBJ1-4; perhaps TRBD1 as D (5 bases). Germline V lookup: CDR1 MDHEN, CDR2 SYDVKM. The CDR3 consists of 16 residues. V lost 5 bases to trimming and J lost 7 bases, with 20 bases between them. CDR3 amino acids: CASSHRGVGRSEKLFF. CDR3 DNA sequence: TGTGCCAGCAGTCACCGGGGGGTAGGGCGGAGTGAAAAACTGTTTTTT.

The chain couples TRBV19 to TRBJ1-2, with a tentative D call TRBD1 (5 bases). The CDR3 length is 16 residues. Germline V gene data show CDR1 as LNHDA and CDR2 as SQIVND (reference sequence). Trimming pared 1 base from V and 5 bases from J, leaving 17 bases between. CDR3 bases: TGTGCCAGTAGTATAGCGGGCAGGGCCCAATCTTATGGCTACACCTTC. It translates to CASSIAGRAQSYGYTF.

For this clone: In the same sample, other DNA sequences code for this CDR3. The chain employs TRBV28 and TRBJ2-3; 7 bases are shared with TRBD1. Germline V gives CDR1 MDHEN, CDR2 SYDVKM. V was pared by 1 base and J by 7 bases, with 5 bases of the junction left unmatched. This CDR3 is built from 14 residues. The CDR3 here is CASSLSYRGYTQYF. The DNA of the CDR3 is TGTGCCAGCAGTTTATCCTACAGGGGTTATACGCAGTATTTT.

The J gene is TRBJ2-7, the V gene TRBV15, with TRBD1 matching over 7 bases. The CDR3 spans 16 residues. The junction had 8 bases not matched to a gene; V was cut back by 0 bases and J by 3 bases. Germline values: CDR1 LNHNV, CDR2 YYDKDF (reference sequence). The CDR3 DNA is TGTGCCACCAGCAGAGAGGTGGACAGGATTGACTACGAGCAGTACTTC. Its protein product is CATSREVDRIDYEQYF.

The chain combines TRBV28 with TRBJ1-2, with D possibly matching TRBD1 (5 bases). The CDR3 is made up of 15 amino acids. V shed 0 bases and J shed 8 bases, with 16 bases lying between them. Germline CDR1 and CDR2: MDHEN and SYDVKM. For the CDR3, the DNA is TGTGCCAGCAGTTTATGGGGATCAGGGATTTCGGGCTACACCTTC. Its protein product is CASSLWGSGISGYTF.

J is TRBJ2-3 and V is TRBV5-6, with D possibly being TRBD2 (5 bases). Germline V lookup: CDR1 SGHDT, CDR2 YYEEEE. The CDR3 loop spans 14 amino acids. The germline V and J ends were trimmed by 4 bases and 6 bases, with 15 bases remaining between them. The CDR3 protein is CASSRNTRLDTQYF. In DNA, the CDR3 is TGTGCCAGCAGCCGAAACACTAGGTTGGATACGCAGTATTTT.

This chain uses TRBV10-3 with TRBJ1-2; no definite D call. The germline V gene encodes CDR1 ENHRY and CDR2 SYGVKD. The CDR3 extends over 12 amino acids. V was trimmed by 3 bases and J by 7 bases, leaving 9 bases between them. CDR3 DNA: TGTGCCATCAGTGAATCAGGAGGTGGCTACACCTTC. The encoded protein is CAISESGGGYTF.